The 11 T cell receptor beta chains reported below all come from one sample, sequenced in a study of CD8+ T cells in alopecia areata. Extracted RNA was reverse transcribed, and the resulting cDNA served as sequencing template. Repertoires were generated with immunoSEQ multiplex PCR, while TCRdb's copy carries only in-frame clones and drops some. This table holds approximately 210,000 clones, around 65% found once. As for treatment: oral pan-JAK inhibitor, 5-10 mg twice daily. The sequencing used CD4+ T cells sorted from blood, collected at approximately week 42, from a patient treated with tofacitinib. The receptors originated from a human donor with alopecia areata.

The CDR3 here is CASSQTGDSLYGYTF. As DNA, the CDR3 is TGCGCCAGCAGCCAAACCGGGGATTCCCTCTATGGCTACACCTTC. The V and J genes are TRBV4-1 and TRBJ1-2; no clear D gene. The length of the CDR3 is 15 residues. Germline lookup yields CDR1 MGHRA and CDR2 YSYEKL. Trimming removed 2 bases at V and 4 bases at J, with 14 bases between.

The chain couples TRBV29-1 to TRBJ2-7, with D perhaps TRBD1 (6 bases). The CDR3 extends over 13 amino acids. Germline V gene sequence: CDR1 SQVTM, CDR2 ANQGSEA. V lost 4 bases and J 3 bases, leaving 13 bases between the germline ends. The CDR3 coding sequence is TGCAGCGTTGGGCATCAGGGGCGCTACGAGCAGTACTTC. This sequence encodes CSVGHQGRYEQYF.

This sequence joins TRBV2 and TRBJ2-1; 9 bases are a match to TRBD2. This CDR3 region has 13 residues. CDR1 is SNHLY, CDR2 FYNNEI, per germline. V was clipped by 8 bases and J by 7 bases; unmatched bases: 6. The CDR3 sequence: CASAGGQFNEQFF. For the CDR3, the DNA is TGTGCCAGCGCGGGGGGGCAGTTTAATGAGCAGTTCTTC.

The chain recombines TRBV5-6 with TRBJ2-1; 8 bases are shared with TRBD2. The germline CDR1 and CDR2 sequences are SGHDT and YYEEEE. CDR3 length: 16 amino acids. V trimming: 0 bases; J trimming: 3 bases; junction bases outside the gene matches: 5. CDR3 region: CASSLVGTRYYNEQFF. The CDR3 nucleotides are TGTGCCAGCAGCTTGGTCGGGACTAGATACTACAATGAGCAGTTCTTC.

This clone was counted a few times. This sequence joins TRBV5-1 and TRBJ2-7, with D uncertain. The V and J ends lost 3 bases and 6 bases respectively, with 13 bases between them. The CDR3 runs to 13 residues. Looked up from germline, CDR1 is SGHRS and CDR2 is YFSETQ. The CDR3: CASSSDGPREQYF. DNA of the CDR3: TGCGCCAGCAGCTCCGATGGGCCGCGCGAGCAGTACTTC.

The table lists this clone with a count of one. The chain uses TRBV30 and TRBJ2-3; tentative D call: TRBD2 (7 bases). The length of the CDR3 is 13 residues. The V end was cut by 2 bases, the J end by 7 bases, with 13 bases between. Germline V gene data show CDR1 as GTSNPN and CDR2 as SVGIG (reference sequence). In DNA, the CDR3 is TGTGCCTGGAGTCTGGGGGGGCGGAATACGCAGTATTTT. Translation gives CAWSLGGRNTQYF.

The CDR3 bases are TGTGCCTGGGGACCGGGACAGGGATCCGGCACCTTC. It is translated as CAWGPGQGSGTF. The chain has TRBV30 and TRBJ1-2; 9 bases align to TRBD1. CDR1 and CDR2 (germline): GTSNPN, SVGIG (reference sequence). V lost 5 bases to trimming and J lost 13 bases; unmatched junction nucleotides: 11. This CDR3 has 12 residues.

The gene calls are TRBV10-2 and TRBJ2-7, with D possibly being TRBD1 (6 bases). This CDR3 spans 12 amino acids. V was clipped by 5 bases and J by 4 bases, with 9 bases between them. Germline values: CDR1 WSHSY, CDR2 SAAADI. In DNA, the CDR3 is TGCGCCAGCAGTCACGGACAGTACGAGCAGTACTTC. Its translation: CASSHGQYEQYF.

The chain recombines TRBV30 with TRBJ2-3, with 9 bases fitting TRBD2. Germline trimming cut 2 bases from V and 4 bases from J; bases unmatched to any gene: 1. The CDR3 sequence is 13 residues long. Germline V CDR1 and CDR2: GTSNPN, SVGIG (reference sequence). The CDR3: CAWSRLAADTQYF. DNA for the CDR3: TGTGCCTGGAGTCGACTAGCGGCAGATACGCAGTATTTT.

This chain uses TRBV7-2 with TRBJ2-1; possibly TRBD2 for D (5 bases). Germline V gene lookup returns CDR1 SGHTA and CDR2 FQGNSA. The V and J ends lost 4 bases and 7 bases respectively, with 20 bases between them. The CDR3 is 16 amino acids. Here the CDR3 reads CASSSRGGVWENEQFF. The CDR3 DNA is TGTGCCAGCAGCTCCCGGGGTGGAGTCTGGGAGAATGAGCAGTTCTTC.

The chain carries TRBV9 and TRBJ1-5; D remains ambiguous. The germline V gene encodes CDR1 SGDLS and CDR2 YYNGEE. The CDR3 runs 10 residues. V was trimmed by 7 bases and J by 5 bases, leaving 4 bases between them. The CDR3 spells CASPYQPQHF. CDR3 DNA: TGTGCCAGCCCTTATCAGCCCCAGCATTTT.